This entry lists 22 T cell receptor beta chains sequenced from one sample in a study of response to subunit inactivated influenza vaccine. TCRdb reprocessed the RT-PCR reads with MiXCR, giving one entry per CDR3 protein. The sample yields under 550,000 distinct CDR3 sequences, more than 7% seen once. Sequenced here: PBMCs from blood, sampled less than 30 months after vaccination. Receptors were obtained from a man aged 45 to 70 who received an inactivated influenza vaccine.

CDR3 DNA sequence: TGTGCCAGCAGCTTAAGACAGGCCACCGGGGAGCTGTTTTTT. It yields the protein CASSLRQATGELFF. The chain carries TRBV7-9 and TRBJ2-2; the D gene is possibly TRBD1 (6 bases). Trimming cost V 2 bases and J 4 bases, with 8 bases left between them. This CDR3 spans 14 amino acids. Germline V gene lookup returns CDR1 SEHNR and CDR2 FQNEAQ (reference sequence).

The sample holds many counts of this clonotype. This chain connects TRBV7-9 to TRBJ1-2, with TRBD1 matching 9 bases. V shed 7 bases, J shed 3 bases, and the junction held 9 bases outside the gene matches. The CDR3 runs to 15 residues. Germline V gene lookup returns CDR1 SEHNR and CDR2 FQNEAQ (reference sequence). Here the CDR3 DNA reads TGTGCCAGCACCGTCCGGCGACAGGGGGACTATGGCTACACCTTC. Translated, it gives CASTVRRQGDYGYTF.

The table lists this clonotype with many counts. The chain recombines TRBV12-3 or TRBV12-4 with TRBJ2-5; D perhaps matches TRBD1 (6 bases). This CDR3 has 17 amino acids. Trimming shortened V by 1 base and J by 1 base, and 16 bases separated the two germline ends. As DNA, the CDR3 is TGTGCCAGCAGTTTAGGGGACACCATTAGGGCCCAAGAGACCCAGTACTTC. Translated, it gives CASSLGDTIRAQETQYF.

This clonotype was detected only a few times. The chain has TRBV11-3 and TRBJ2-3; the D gene is possibly TRBD2 (5 bases). The V end lost 5 bases, the J end lost 0 bases, and 9 bases lay between the germline ends. The CDR3 runs to 14 residues. CDR1 is SGHNT, CDR2 YENEEA, per germline. CDR3 coding DNA: TGTGCCAGCAGCGCGGGCTCTAGCACAGATACGCAGTATTTT. It yields the protein CASSAGSSTDTQYF.

The rearrangement uses TRBV29-1 and TRBJ2-7; TRBD2 might be the D (5 bases). Germline V gene lookup returns CDR1 SQVTM and CDR2 ANQGSEA. Trimming removed 4 bases at V and 5 bases at J, with 9 bases between. This CDR3 is built from 11 residues. Written as DNA, the CDR3 is TGCAGCGTTGTCGGGCGGGACGAGCAGTACTTC. Protein sequence: CSVVGRDEQYF.

This clonotype has ten or more counts. V is TRBV5-1 and J is TRBJ1-1; 10 bases map to TRBD1. The V gene end was trimmed by 4 bases and the J gene end by 0 bases; junction bases not matched to a gene: 12. Looked up from germline, CDR1 is SGHRS and CDR2 is YFSETQ. The CDR3 length is 18 residues. The CDR3: CASSATPGQGKMNTEAFF. Written as DNA, the CDR3 is TGCGCCAGCAGCGCCACACCGGGACAGGGGAAAATGAACACTGAAGCTTTCTTT.

The genes are TRBV20-1 and TRBJ2-5; D is ambiguous. CDR1 is DFQATT and CDR2 is SNEGSKA in the germline V gene (reference sequence). This CDR3 is built from 19 residues. The V end was cut by 4 bases, the J end by 0 bases, with 27 bases between. The CDR3 DNA is TGCAGTGCTAAAGGATCCGGACGTCGTTCCACACCAAACCAAGAGACCCAGTACTTC. The encoded protein is CSAKGSGRRSTPNQETQYF.

This clonotype was detected only a few times. As DNA, the CDR3 is TGCAGTGCTAGAGTTGGGACTAGCGGGAAGACAGATACGCAGTATTTT. It translates to CSARVGTSGKTDTQYF. The chain combines TRBV20-1 with TRBJ2-3; 13 nucleotides align to TRBD2. Germline assignment: CDR1 DFQATT and CDR2 SNEGSKA (reference sequence). This CDR3 is 16 amino acids long. Unmatched junction bases numbered 4, after V lost 1 base and J lost 3 bases.

This clonotype was counted a few times. V and J are TRBV7-9 and TRBJ2-5; 7 bases line up with TRBD2. Germline values: CDR1 SEHNR, CDR2 FQNEAQ (reference sequence). This CDR3 contains 15 residues. Trimming cost V 4 bases and J 4 bases; bases outside gene matches: 9. The CDR3 spells CASSWFSTSPETQYF. In DNA, the CDR3 is TGTGCCAGCAGCTGGTTCTCGACTAGCCCAGAGACCCAGTACTTC.

This clonotype was detected only a few times. The rearrangement links TRBV3-1 to TRBJ2-5; TRBD1 aligns across 11 bases. V shed 2 bases, J shed 5 bases, and the junction held 13 bases outside the gene matches. Germline assignment: CDR1 LGHDT and CDR2 YNNKEL (reference sequence). The CDR3 totals 18 residues. CDR3 amino acids: CASSQPASSDRGLETQYF. CDR3 DNA: TGTGCCAGCAGCCAACCTGCCTCGTCGGACAGGGGGCTGGAGACCCAGTACTTC.

The sample holds a few counts of this clonotype. The gene calls are TRBV11-2 and TRBJ1-2; unclear D gene. The V end lost 6 bases, the J end lost 8 bases, and 10 bases lay between the germline ends. The CDR3 is 11 amino acids. Germline V lookup: CDR1 SGHAT, CDR2 FQNNGV. The CDR3 sequence: CASRASGGYTF. CDR3 DNA sequence: TGTGCCAGCAGGGCCTCGGGGGGCTACACCTTC. The variable domain in full, completed from reference TRBV11-2 and TRBJ1-2, reads EAGVAQSPRYKIIEKRQSVAFWCNPISGHATLYWYQQILGQGPKLLIQFQNNGVVDDSQLPKDRFSAERLKGVDSTLKIQPAKLEDSAVYLCASRASGGYTFGSGTRLTVV.

This clonotype was counted only a few times. The chain recombines TRBV7-9 with TRBJ2-7; a possible D gene is TRBD2 (6 bases). Per germline, CDR1 SEHNR and CDR2 FQNEAQ (reference sequence). With 1 base removed from V and 3 bases from J, the gap between germline ends came to 10 bases. The CDR3 runs 14 residues. The CDR3 DNA follows: TGTGCCAGCAGCTTAGTCGGGGGATTCTACGAGCAGTACTTC. Translating it yields CASSLVGGFYEQYF.

The J gene is TRBJ2-1, the V gene TRBV29-1; D ambiguous. The CDR3 is 13 residues long. Per the germline V gene, CDR1 is SQVTM and CDR2 is ANQGSEA. V was shortened by 6 bases and J by 6 bases, with 15 bases between the two germline ends. CDR3 DNA: TGCAGCGTGGCCCCGGCGGCGACCAATGAGCAGTTCTTC. Amino acids: CSVAPAATNEQFF.

In this sample, this clonotype turned up many times. This chain connects TRBV20-1 to TRBJ1-6; D ambiguous. The germline V gene encodes CDR1 DFQATT and CDR2 SNEGSKA (reference sequence). Trimming stripped 2 bases from V and 6 bases from J, with 8 bases between. The CDR3 covers 13 residues. CDR3 nucleotides: TGCAGTGCTAGACAGATTCTTAATTCACCCCTCCACTTT. Translation: CSARQILNSPLHF.

V and J are TRBV15 and TRBJ2-7; 10 bases are a match to TRBD2. The CDR3 has 15 amino acids. From germline, CDR1 is LNHNV and CDR2 YYDKDF (reference sequence). V gave up 0 bases and J gave up 2 bases; unmatched junction bases: 1. Here the CDR3 reads CATSRDSGGTYEQYF. The CDR3 bases are TGTGCCACCAGCAGAGATAGCGGGGGGACCTACGAGCAGTACTTC. The full variable domain, rest sourced from reference TRBV15 and TRBJ2-7, is DAMVIQNPRYQVTQFGKPVTLSCSQTLNHNVMYWYQQKSSQAPKLLFHYYDKDFNNEADTPDNFQSRRPNTSFCFLDIRSPGLGDTAMYLCATSRDSGGTYEQYFGPGTRLTVT.

V is TRBV5-1 and J is TRBJ1-1; maybe TRBD1 (6 bases). V shed 1 base and J shed 4 bases, with 14 bases lying between them. CDR1 and CDR2 from the germline V gene are SGHRS and YFSETQ. There are 15 residues in the CDR3. As DNA, the CDR3 is TGCGCCAGCAGCTTGACGGGGGCAGGAAGCACTGAAGCTTTCTTT. Protein product: CASSLTGAGSTEAFF.

In DNA, the CDR3 is TGCGCCAGCAGCTCCGTCGGGAAGCAAGAGACCCAGTACTTC. Amino acid sequence: CASSSVGKQETQYF. The chain links TRBV5-1 to TRBJ2-5; D is perhaps TRBD2 (5 bases). The CDR3 sequence is 14 residues long. V gave up 3 bases and J gave up 2 bases, with 11 bases separating them. Germline V gene lookup returns CDR1 SGHRS and CDR2 YFSETQ.

In its sample, this clonotype was seen many times. The chain carries TRBV19 and TRBJ2-6; no firm D call. The V end was cut by 1 base, the J end by 0 bases, with 10 bases between. The CDR3 is 17 residues long. Germline V CDR1 and CDR2: LNHDA, SQIVND (reference sequence). The CDR3 here is CASSIVGVSSGANVLTF. CDR3 nucleotide sequence: TGTGCCAGTAGTATAGTTGGGGTAAGCTCTGGGGCCAACGTCCTGACTTTC.

The table lists this clonotype with many counts. The chain joins TRBV7-2 to TRBJ2-5; D remains ambiguous. The germline V gene encodes CDR1 SGHTA and CDR2 FQGNSA. Trimming stripped 4 bases from V and 4 bases from J, with 13 bases between. The CDR3 runs to 14 residues. The CDR3 coding sequence is TGTGCCAGCAGCTCACAGTCAACCGGAGAGACCCAGTACTTC. Translated, it gives CASSSQSTGETQYF.

The chain employs TRBV12-3 or TRBV12-4 and TRBJ2-1; D is unclear. The CDR3 runs to 15 residues. V was clipped by 0 bases and J by 4 bases, with 10 bases between them. The CDR3 here is CASSLAWDPYNEQFF. DNA for the CDR3: TGTGCCAGCAGTTTAGCCTGGGATCCTTACAATGAGCAGTTCTTC.

This clonotype turned up a few times. V is TRBV20-1 and J is TRBJ2-5, with 7 bases matching TRBD2. The CDR3 extends over 14 amino acids. With V trimmed by 3 bases and J by 4 bases, 8 bases remained unmatched. Germline CDR1 and CDR2: DFQATT and SNEGSKA (reference sequence). CDR3 loop: CSARGREEGETQYF. CDR3 sequence (DNA): TGCAGTGCTAGGGGTCGGGAGGAGGGAGAGACCCAGTACTTC.

Many counts were recorded for this clonotype. This chain connects TRBV7-2 to TRBJ2-7; D remains ambiguous. The CDR3 is made up of 13 amino acids. V lost 3 bases and J 2 bases, leaving 8 bases between the germline ends. In germline, CDR1 is SGHTA, CDR2 FQGNSA. CDR3 sequence reads: CASSFLQAYEQYF. DNA for the CDR3: TGTGCCAGCAGCTTCCTCCAGGCCTACGAGCAGTACTTC.